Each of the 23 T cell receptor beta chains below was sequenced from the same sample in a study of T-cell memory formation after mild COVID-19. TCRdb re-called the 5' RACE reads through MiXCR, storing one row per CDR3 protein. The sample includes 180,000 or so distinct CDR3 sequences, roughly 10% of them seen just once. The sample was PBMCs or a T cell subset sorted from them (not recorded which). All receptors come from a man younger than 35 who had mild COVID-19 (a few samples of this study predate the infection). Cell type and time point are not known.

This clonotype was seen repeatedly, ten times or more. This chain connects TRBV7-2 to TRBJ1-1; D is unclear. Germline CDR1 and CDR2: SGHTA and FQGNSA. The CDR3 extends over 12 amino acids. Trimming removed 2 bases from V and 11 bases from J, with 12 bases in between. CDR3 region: CASSLFSGRAFF. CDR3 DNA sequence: TGTGCCAGCAGCTTATTTTCGGGTAGGGCTTTCTTT.

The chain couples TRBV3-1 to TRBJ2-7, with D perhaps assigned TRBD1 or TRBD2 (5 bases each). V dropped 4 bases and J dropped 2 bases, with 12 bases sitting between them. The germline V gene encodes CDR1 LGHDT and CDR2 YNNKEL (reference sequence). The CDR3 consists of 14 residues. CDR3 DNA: TGTGCCAGCAGCCGTCCCGGGGCTCCCTACGAGCAGTACTTC. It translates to CASSRPGAPYEQYF.

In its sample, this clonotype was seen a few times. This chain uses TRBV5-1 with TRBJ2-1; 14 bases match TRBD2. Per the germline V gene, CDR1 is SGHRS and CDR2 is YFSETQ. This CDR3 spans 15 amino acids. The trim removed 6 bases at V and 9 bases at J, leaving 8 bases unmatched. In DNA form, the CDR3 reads TGCGCCAGCACTGGTGCCGGACTAGCGGGGGGTGAGCAGTTCTTC. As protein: CASTGAGLAGGEQFF.

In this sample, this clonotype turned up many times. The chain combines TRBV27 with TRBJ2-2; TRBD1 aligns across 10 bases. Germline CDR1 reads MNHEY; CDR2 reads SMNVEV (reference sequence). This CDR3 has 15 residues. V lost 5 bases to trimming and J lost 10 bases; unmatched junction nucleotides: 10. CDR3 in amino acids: CASSPRTGGIVELFF. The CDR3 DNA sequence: TGTGCCAGCAGTCCCCGGACAGGGGGTATTGTGGAGCTGTTTTTT.

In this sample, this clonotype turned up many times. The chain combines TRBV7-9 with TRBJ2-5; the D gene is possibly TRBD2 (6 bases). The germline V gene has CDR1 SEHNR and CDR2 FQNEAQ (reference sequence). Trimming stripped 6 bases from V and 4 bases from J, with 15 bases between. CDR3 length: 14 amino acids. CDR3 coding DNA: TGTGCCAGCAGGGGCGAAGGGAGGTCAGAGACCCAGTACTTC. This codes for CASRGEGRSETQYF.

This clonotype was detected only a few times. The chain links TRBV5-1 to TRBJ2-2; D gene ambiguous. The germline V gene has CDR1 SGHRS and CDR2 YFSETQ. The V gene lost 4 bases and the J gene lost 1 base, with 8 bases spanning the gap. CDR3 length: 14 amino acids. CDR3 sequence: CASSVSLNTGELFF. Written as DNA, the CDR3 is TGCGCCAGCAGCGTAAGCCTGAACACCGGGGAGCTGTTTTTT.

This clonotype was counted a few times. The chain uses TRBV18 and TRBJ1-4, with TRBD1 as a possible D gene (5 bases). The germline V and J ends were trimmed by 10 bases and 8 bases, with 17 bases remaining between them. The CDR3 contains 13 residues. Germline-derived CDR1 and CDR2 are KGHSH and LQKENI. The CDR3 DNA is TGTGCCACGGCACAGGCCAGTCGCGAAAAACTGTTTTTT. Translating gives CATAQASREKLFF.

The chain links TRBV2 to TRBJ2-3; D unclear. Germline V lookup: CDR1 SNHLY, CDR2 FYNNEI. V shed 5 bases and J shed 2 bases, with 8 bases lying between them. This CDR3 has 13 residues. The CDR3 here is CASSKDYTDTQYF. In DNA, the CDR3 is TGTGCCAGCAGTAAGGATTACACAGATACGCAGTATTTT.

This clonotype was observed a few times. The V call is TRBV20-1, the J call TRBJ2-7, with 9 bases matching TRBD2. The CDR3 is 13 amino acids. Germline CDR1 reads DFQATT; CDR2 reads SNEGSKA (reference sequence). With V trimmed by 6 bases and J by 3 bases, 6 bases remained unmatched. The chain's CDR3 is CSATPAGGYEQYV. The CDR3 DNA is TGCAGTGCCACCCCAGCGGGGGGCTACGAGCAGTACGTC.

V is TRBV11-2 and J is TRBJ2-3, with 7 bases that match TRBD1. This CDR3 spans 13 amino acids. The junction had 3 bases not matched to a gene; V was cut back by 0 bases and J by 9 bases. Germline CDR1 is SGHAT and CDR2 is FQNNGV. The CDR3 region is CASSLERTGTQYF. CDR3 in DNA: TGTGCCAGCAGCTTAGAAAGGACAGGCACGCAGTATTTT.

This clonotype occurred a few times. For the CDR3, the DNA is TGTGCCAGCAGGGAGGGGGCGAGGGAAAAACTGTTTTTT. This gives the protein CASREGAREKLFF. The V gene is TRBV6-1, the J gene TRBJ1-4, with 7 bases matching TRBD1. Trimming took 6 bases from V and 8 from J; bases not matched to a gene: 6. This CDR3 is built from 13 residues. Germline V lookup: CDR1 MNHNS, CDR2 SASEGT.

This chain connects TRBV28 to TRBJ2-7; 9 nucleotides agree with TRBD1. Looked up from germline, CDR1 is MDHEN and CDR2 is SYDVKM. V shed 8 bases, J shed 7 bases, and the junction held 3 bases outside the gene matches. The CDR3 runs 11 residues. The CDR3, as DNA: TGTGCCAGCGGGACAGGGTATGAGCAGTACGTC. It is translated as CASGTGYEQYV.

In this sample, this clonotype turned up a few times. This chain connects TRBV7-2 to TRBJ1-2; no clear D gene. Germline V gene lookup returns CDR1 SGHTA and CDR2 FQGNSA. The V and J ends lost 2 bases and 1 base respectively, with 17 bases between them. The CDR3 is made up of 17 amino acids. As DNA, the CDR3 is TGTGCCAGCAGCTTATTTGGGCGTTCGACGGGTAACTATGGCTACACCTTC. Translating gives CASSLFGRSTGNYGYTF.

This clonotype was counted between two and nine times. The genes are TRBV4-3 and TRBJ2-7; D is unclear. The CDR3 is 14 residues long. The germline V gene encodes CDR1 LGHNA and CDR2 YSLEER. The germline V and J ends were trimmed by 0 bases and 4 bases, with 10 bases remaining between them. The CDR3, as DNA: TGCGCCAGCAGCCAAGACCTACAGCTATACGAGCAGTACTTC. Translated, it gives CASSQDLQLYEQYF.

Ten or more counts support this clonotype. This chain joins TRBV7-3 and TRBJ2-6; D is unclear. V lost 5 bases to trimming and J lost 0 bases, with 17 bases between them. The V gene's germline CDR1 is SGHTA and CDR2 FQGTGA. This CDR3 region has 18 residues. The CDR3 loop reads CASSPVGVLGSGANVLTF. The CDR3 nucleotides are TGTGCCAGCAGCCCAGTTGGCGTCCTAGGCTCTGGGGCCAACGTCCTGACTTTC. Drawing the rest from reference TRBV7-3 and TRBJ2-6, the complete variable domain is GAGVSQTPSNKVTEKGKYVELRCDPISGHTALYWYRQSLGQGPEFLIYFQGTGAADDSGLPNDRFFAVRPEGSVSTLKIQRTERGDSAVYLCASSPVGVLGSGANVLTFGAGSRLTVL.

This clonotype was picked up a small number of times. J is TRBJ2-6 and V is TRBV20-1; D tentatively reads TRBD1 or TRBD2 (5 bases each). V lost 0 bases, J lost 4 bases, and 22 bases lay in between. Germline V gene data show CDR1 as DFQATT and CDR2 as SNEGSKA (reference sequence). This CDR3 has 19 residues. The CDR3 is CSARDPGYRFRRGANVLTF. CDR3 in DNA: TGCAGTGCTAGAGATCCGGGGTACAGGTTTAGAAGAGGGGCCAACGTCCTGACTTTC.

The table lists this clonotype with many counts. The CDR3 here is CASREGWETQYF. The CDR3 bases are TGTGCCAGCAGGGAGGGCTGGGAGACCCAGTACTTC. The chain joins TRBV2 to TRBJ2-5; D perhaps matches TRBD2 (6 bases). Germline V CDR1 and CDR2: SNHLY, FYNNEI. The CDR3 spans 12 residues. The V end was cut by 6 bases, the J end by 5 bases, with 10 bases between.

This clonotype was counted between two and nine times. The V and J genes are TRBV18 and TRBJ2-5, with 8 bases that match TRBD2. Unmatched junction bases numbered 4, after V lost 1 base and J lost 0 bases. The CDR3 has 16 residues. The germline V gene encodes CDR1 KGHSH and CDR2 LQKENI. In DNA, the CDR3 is TGTGCCAGCTCACCACTCAGCGGGGGTTACCAAGAGACCCAGTACTTC. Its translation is CASSPLSGGYQETQYF.

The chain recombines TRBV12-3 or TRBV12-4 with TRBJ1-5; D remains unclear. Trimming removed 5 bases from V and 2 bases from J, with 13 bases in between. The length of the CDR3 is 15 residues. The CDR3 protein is CASSPLREGNQPQHF. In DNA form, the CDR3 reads TGTGCCAGCAGTCCTTTAAGGGAAGGCAATCAGCCCCAGCATTTT.

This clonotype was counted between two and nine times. The CDR3 here is CASSLFPGTHQPQHF. Written as DNA, the CDR3 is TGTGCCAGCAGCTTATTTCCCGGGACACATCAGCCCCAGCATTTT. The V and J genes are TRBV7-2 and TRBJ1-5, with a weak D call TRBD1 (6 bases). This CDR3 has 15 amino acids. With 2 bases removed from V and 5 bases from J, the gap between germline ends came to 13 bases. Germline CDR1 SGHTA, CDR2 FQGNSA.

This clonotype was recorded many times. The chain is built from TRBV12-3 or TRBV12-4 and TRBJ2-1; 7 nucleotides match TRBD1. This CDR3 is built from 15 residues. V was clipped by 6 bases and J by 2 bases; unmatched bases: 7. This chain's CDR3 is CASSYDRVAYNEQFF. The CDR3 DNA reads TGTGCCAGCAGCTATGACAGGGTTGCCTACAATGAGCAGTTCTTC.

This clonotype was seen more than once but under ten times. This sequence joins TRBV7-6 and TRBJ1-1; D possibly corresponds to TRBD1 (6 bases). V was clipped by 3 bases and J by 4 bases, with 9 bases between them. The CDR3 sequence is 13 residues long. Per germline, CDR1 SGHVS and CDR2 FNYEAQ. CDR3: CASSFTGSTEAFF. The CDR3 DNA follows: TGTGCCAGCAGCTTTACAGGGAGCACTGAAGCTTTCTTT.

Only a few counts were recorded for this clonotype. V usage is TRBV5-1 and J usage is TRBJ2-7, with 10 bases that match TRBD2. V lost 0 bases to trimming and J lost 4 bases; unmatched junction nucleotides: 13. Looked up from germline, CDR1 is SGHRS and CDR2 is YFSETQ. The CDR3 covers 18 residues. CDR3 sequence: CASSLEASGGSFLYEQYF. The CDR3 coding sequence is TGCGCCAGCAGCTTGGAAGCTAGCGGGGGTTCCTTTTTATACGAGCAGTACTTC. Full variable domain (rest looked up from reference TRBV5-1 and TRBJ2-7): KAGVTQTPRYLIKTRGQQVTLSCSPISGHRSVSWYQQTPGQGLQFLFEYFSETQRNKGNFPGRFSGRQFSNSRSEMNVSTLELGDSALYLCASSLEASGGSFLYEQYFGPGTRLTVT.